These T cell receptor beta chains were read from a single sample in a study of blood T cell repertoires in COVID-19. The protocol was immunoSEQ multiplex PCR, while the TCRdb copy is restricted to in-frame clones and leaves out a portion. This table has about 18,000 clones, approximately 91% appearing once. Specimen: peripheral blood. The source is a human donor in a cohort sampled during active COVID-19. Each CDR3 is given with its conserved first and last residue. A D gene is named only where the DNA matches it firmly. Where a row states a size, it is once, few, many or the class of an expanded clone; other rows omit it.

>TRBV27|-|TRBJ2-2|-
CASSLSPLGGELFF
TGTGCCAGCAGTTTATCGCCTCTAGGCGGGGAGCTGTTTTTT
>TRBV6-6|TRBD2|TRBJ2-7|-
CASSATSGAAEQYF
TGTGCCAGCAGTGCCACTAGCGGGGCGGCCGAGCAGTACTTC
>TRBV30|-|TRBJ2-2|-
CAWSPGSQNTGELFF
TGTGCCTGGAGTCCGGGGTCTCAGAACACCGGGGAGCTGTTTTTT
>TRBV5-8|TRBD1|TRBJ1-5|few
CASSSDRGQGQPQHF
TGTGCCAGCAGTTCGGACAGGGGGCAAGGTCAGCCCCAGCATTTT
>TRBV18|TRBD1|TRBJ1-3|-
CASSPGTANSGNTIYF
TGTGCCAGCTCACCGGGGACAGCAAACTCTGGAAACACCATATATTTT
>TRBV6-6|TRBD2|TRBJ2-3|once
CASSPGVIAGSGISDTQYF
TGTGCCAGCAGTCCCGGGGTAATAGCGGGAAGCGGTATCTCAGATACGCAGTATTTT
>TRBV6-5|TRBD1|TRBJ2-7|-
CASRTGVSYEQYF
TGTGCCAGCAGAACAGGGGTTTCCTACGAGCAGTACTTC
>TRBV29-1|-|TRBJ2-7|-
CSVELSSSYEQYF
TGCAGCGTTGAGCTTAGCAGCTCCTACGAGCAGTACTTC
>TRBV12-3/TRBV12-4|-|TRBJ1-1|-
CAARQSMNTEAFF
TGTGCCGCGCGACAGAGCATGAACACTGAAGCTTTCTTT
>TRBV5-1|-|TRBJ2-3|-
CASSLDGTRSDTQYF
TGCGCCAGCAGCTTGGATGGCACCCGTTCAGATACGCAGTATTTT
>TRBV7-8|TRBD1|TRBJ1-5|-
CASSLYLATGANQPQHF
TGTGCCAGCAGCCTATATCTGGCCACAGGGGCGAATCAGCCCCAGCATTTT
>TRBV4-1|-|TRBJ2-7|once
CASSQDPPGISYEQYF
TGCGCCAGCAGCCAAGATCCCCCGGGAATAAGCTACGAGCAGTACTTC
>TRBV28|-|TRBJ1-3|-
CASSQGNTIYF
TGTGCCAGCAGCCAGGGAAACACCATATATTTT
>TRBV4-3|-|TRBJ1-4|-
CASSQGGAGGDEKLFF
TGCGCCAGCAGCCAAGGAGGGGCGGGGGGCGATGAAAAACTGTTTTTT
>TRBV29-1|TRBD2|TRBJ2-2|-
CSVDTSDTGELFF
TGCAGCGTTGATACTAGCGACACCGGGGAGCTGTTTTTT
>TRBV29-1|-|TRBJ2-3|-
CSVEGRGITDTQYF
TGCAGCGTTGAAGGCCGCGGGATCACAGATACGCAGTATTTT
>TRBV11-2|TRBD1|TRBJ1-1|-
CASSSWTGWNTEAFF
TGTGCCAGCAGCTCTTGGACAGGGTGGAACACTGAAGCTTTCTTT
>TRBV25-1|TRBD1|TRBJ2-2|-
CASSESRGQGVNGELFF
TGTGCCAGCAGTGAATCGAGGGGACAGGGGGTAAACGGGGAGCTGTTTTTT
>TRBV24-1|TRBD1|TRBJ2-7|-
CATSDRTGEGNEQYF
TGTGCCACCAGTGACCGGACAGGGGAAGGAAACGAGCAGTACTTC
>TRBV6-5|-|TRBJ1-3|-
CASSYEAAGNTIYF
TGTGCCAGCAGTTACGAGGCAGCTGGAAACACCATATATTTT
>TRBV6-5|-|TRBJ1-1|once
CASRQPGGAEAFF
TGTGCCAGCAGGCAACCGGGGGGGGCTGAAGCTTTCTTT
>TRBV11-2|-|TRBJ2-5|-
CASSPRGGQAQYF
TGTGCCAGCAGCCCAAGGGGGGGTCAGGCCCAGTACTTC
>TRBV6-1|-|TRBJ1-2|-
CASSEVAGGDYGYTF
TGTGCCAGCAGTGAAGTAGCGGGAGGGGACTATGGCTACACCTTC
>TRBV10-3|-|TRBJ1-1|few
CAISKKGVGNTEAFF
TGTGCCATCAGCAAAAAAGGGGTGGGTAACACTGAAGCTTTCTTT
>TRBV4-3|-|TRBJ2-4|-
CASSQSRVGKNIQYF
TGCGCCAGCAGCCAGAGCAGGGTCGGCAAAAACATTCAGTACTTC
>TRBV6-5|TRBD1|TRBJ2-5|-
CASRRDRGPETQYF
TGTGCCAGCAGAAGGGACAGGGGGCCGGAGACCCAGTACTTC
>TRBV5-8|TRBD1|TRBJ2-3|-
CASSDRVGADTQYF
TGTGCCAGCAGCGACAGGGTAGGCGCAGATACGCAGTATTTT
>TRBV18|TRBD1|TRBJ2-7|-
CASSPPGTGIYEQYF
TGTGCCAGCTCACCCCCCGGGACAGGGATCTACGAGCAGTACTTC
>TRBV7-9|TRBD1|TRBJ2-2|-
CASSPRMRGQGASTGELFF
TGTGCCAGCAGCCCCCGGATGCGGGGACAGGGGGCGAGTACCGGGGAGCTGTTTTTT
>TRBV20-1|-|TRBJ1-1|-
CSASVGRTEAFF
TGCAGTGCTAGTGTAGGGAGAACTGAAGCTTTCTTT
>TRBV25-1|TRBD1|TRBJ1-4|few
CASSEYRQGREKLFF
TGTGCCAGCAGTGAATATAGACAGGGTAGGGAAAAACTGTTTTTT
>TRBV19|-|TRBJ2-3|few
CASSIARTAVRTDTQYF
TGTGCCAGTAGTATAGCTCGGACAGCAGTGCGCACAGATACGCAGTATTTT
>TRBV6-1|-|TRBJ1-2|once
CASSDRTGFYGYTF
TGTGCCAGCAGTGACAGGACGGGGTTCTATGGCTACACCTTC
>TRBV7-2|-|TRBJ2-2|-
CASSLVRRNTGELFF
TGTGCCAGCAGCTTAGTGAGGCGAAACACCGGGGAGCTGTTTTTT
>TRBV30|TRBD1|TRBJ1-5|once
CACQGQGGQPQHF
TGTGCCTGCCAGGGACAGGGTGGACAGCCCCAGCATTTT
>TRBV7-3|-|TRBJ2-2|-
CASSSGLTGELFF
TGTGCCAGCAGCTCGGGACTCACCGGGGAGCTGTTTTTT
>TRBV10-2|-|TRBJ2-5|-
CASSDPPQGLQETQYF
TGCGCCAGCAGTGACCCCCCGCAGGGCCTCCAAGAGACCCAGTACTTC
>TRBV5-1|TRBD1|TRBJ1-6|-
CASSFLGTGLNSPLHF
TGCGCCAGCAGCTTTCTTGGGACAGGGTTGAATTCACCCCTCCACTTT
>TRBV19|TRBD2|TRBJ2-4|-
CASSTGLAGAKNIQYF
TGTGCCAGTAGTACGGGACTAGCGGGAGCCAAAAACATTCAGTACTTC
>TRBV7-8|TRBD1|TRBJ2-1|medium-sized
CASSQGTGVNNEQFF
TGTGCCAGCAGCCAAGGGACAGGTGTCAACAATGAGCAGTTCTTC
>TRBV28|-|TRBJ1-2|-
CASWAQGIRYGYTF
TGTGCCAGCTGGGCACAGGGTATAAGATATGGCTACACCTTC
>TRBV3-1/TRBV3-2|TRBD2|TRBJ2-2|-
CASSRASGGDGTGELFF
TGTGCCAGCAGCCGGGCTAGCGGGGGGGATGGCACCGGGGAGCTGTTTTTT
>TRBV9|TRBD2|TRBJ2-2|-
CASSVGSSGTPGELFF
TGTGCCAGCAGCGTAGGTAGTAGCGGGACCCCCGGGGAGCTGTTTTTT
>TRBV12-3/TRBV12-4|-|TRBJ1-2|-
CASTLKGGDGYTF
TGTGCCAGCACCCTAAAGGGAGGGGATGGCTACACCTTC
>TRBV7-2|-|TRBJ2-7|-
CASSLEQGTYEQYF
TGTGCCAGCAGCTTAGAACAGGGCACCTACGAGCAGTACTTC
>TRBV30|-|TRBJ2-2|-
CAWSGRVGTGELFF
TGTGCCTGGAGTGGCAGGGTTGGCACCGGGGAGCTGTTTTTT
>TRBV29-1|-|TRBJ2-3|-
CSVEWEGAQYF
TGCAGCGTTGAATGGGAGGGGGCGCAGTATTTT
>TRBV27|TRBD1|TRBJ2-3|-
CASSELPGQVDTQYF
TGTGCCAGCAGTGAACTCCCGGGACAGGTCGATACGCAGTATTTT
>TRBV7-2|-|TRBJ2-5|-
CASSLSPGRRAETQYF
TGTGCCAGCAGCTTAAGTCCAGGGCGGAGGGCAGAGACCCAGTACTTC
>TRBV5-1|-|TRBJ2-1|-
CASSLEASVSYNEQFF
TGCGCCAGCAGCTTGGAGGCTAGCGTGTCCTACAATGAGCAGTTCTTC
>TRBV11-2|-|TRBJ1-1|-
CASSYRTGMTTEAFF
TGTGCCAGCAGCTACCGAACAGGGATGACCACTGAAGCTTTCTTT
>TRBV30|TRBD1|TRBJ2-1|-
CARSGGNEQFF
TGTGCCCGGTCAGGGGGCAATGAGCAGTTCTTC
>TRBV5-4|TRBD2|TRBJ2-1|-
CASSSRAGVAYNEQFF
TGTGCCAGCAGCTCGAGAGCGGGAGTGGCCTACAATGAGCAGTTCTTC
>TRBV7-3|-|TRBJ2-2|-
CASSLFQIDRGIPNTGELFF
TGTGCCAGCAGCTTATTCCAGATAGACCGAGGGATCCCGAACACCGGGGAGCTGTTTTTT